Detailed here is one T cell receptor beta chain. This may come from a read error, since a much larger clone is one base off. The missing conserved phenylalanine or tryptophan at the end of this CDR3 makes a read error likely. TCR beta CDR3 regions were amplified from RNA. The TCR CDR3 first-round RT-PCR relied on the HTBI primer set. TCRdb itself ran the multiplex PCR reads through MiXCR, one entry per CDR3 protein. The data show about 380,000 distinct CDR3 sequences, with 14% seen just once and approximately 11% held by the top ten. The diagnoses drew upon clinical symptoms, serum thyroxine and TRAb, thyroid ultrasound and orbital computed tomography. Isolation of PBMCs was performed on about 9.9 ml fresh peripheral blood. This specimen belongs to a study of T cells in Graves' hyperthyroidism and ophthalmopathy. The CDR3 covers 11 residues. The V gene lost 5 bases and the J gene lost 8 bases, with 9 bases spanning the gap. From germline, CDR1 is ENHRY and CDR2 SYGVKD.

The sequence was obtained from a woman in her sixties with Graves' hyperthyroidism. The sequencing sample was made of blood. The chain couples TRBV10-3 to TRBJ1-1, with D perhaps TRBD1 (5 bases). The CDR3 here is CAISNPGEAFL. In DNA, the CDR3 is TGTGCCATCAGTAATCCAGGGGAAGCTTTCCTT.